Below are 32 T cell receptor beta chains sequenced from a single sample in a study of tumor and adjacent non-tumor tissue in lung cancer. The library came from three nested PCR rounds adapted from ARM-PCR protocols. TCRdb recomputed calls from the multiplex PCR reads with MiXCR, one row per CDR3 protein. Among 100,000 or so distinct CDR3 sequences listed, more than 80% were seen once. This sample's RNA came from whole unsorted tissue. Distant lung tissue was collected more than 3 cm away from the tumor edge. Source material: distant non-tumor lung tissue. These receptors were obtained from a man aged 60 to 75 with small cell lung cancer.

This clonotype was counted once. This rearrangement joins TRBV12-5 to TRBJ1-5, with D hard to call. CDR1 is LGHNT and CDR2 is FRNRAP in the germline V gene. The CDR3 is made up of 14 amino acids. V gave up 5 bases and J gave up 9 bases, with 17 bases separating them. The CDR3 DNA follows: TGTGCTAGTGGTCTGGGTCTTGAGGGTCGGCCCCAGCATTTT. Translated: CASGLGLEGRPQHF.

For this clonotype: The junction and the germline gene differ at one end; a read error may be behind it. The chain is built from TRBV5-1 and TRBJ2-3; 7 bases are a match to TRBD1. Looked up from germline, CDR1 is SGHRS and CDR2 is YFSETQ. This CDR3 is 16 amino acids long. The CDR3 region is CTSSVASAGGTDTQYF. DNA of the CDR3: TGCACCAGCAGCGTGGCTTCGGCAGGGGGAACGGATACGCAGTATTTT. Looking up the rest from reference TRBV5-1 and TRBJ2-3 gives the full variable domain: KAGVTQTPRYLIKTRGQQVTLSCSPISGHRSVSWYQQTPGQGLQFLFEYFSETQRNKGNFPGRFSGRQFSNSRSEMNVSTLELGDSALYLCTSSVASAGGTDTQYFGPGTRLTVL.

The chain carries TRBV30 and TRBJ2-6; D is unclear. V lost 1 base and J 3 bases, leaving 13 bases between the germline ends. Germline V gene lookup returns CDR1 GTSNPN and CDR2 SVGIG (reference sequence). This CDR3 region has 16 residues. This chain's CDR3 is CAWSATTEVGANVLTF. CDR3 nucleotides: TGTGCCTGGAGTGCCACCACAGAGGTTGGGGCCAACGTCCTGACTTTC.

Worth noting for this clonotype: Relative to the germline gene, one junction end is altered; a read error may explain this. As DNA, the CDR3 is TGCGCTAGCAGCCATGGGGTGTCTCAGCCCCAGCATTTT. Translation gives CASSHGVSQPQHF. This chain connects TRBV4-1 to TRBJ1-5, with D uncertain. The CDR3 is made up of 13 amino acids. Germline-derived CDR1 and CDR2 are MGHRA and YSYEKL.

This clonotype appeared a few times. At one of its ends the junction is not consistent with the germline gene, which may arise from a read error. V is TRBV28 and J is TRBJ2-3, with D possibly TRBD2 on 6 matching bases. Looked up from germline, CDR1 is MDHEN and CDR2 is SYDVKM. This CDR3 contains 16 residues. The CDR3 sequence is CVSKYSGGGGTDTQYF. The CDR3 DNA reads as TGTGTCAGCAAATATAGCGGAGGAGGGGGCACAGATACGCAGTATTTT. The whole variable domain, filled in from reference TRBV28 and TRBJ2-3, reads DVKVTQSSRYLVKRTGEKVFLECVQDMDHENMFWYRQDPGLGLRLIYFSYDVKMKEKGDIPEGYSVSREKKERFSLILESASTNQTSMYLCVSKYSGGGGTDTQYFGPGTRLTVL.

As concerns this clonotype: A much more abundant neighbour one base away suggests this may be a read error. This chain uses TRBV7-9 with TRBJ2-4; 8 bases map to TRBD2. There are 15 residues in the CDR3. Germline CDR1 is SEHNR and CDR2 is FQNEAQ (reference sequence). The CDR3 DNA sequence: TGTGCCAGCAGCCCCACGGGGGGGACCAAAAACATTCAGAACTTC. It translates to CASSPTGGTKNIQNF.

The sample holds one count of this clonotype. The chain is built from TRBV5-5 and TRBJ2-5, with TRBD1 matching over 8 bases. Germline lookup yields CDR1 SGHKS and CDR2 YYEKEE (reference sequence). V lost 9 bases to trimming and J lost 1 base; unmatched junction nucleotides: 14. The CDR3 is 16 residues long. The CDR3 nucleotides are TGTGCCAACAGTCTCGGACAGGGACCCTCCCAAGAGACCCAGTACTTC. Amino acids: CANSLGQGPSQETQYF.

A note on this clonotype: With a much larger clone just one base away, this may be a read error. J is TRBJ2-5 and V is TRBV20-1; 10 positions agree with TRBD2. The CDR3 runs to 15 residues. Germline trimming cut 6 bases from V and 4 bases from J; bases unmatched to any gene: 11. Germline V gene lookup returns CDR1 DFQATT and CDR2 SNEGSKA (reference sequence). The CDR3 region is CSAHRVAGGGETQYF. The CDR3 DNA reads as TGCAGTGCACATAGAGTAGCGGGAGGCGGAGAGACCCAGTACTTC.

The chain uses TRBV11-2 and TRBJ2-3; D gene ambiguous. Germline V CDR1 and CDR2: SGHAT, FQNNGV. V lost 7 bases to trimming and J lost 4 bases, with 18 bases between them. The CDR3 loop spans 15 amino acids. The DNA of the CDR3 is TGTGCCAGCACCCTGACGTTAGCAAGCCCAGATACGCAGTATTTT. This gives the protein CASTLTLASPDTQYF.

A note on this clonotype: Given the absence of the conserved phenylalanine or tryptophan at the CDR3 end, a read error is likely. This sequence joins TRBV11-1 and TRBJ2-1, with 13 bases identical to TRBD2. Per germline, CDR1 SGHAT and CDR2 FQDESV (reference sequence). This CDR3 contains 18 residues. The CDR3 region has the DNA TGTACCAGGAGCTCAGAATCGAGGACTAGCGGGAGTGGTAATGAGCAGTTCTCC. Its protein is CTRSSESRTSGSGNEQFS.

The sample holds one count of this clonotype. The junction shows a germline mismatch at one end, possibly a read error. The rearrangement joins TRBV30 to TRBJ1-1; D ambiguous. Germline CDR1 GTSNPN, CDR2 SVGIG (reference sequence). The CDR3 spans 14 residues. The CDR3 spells CAWSVDRSHTEAFF. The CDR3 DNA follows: TGTGCCTGGAGTGTGGACCGCTCCCACACTGAAGCCTTCTTT.

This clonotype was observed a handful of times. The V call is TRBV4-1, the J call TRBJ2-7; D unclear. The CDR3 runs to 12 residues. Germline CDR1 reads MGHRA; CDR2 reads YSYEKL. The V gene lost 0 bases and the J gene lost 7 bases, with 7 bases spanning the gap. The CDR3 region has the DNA TGCGCCAGCAGCCAAGATCTGAGGGAGCAGTACTTC. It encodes CASSQDLREQYF.

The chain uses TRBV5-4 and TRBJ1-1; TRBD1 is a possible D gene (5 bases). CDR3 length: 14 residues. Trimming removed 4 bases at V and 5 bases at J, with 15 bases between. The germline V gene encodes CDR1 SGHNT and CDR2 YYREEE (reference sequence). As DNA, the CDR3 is TGTGCCAGCAGCCATGGACATGGGGTTACTGAAGCTTTCTTT. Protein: CASSHGHGVTEAFF.

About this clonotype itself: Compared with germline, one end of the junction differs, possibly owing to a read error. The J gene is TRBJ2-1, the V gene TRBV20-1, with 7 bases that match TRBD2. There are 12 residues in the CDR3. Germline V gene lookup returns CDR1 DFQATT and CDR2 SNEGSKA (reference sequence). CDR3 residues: CSATERGNGQFF. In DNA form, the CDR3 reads TGCAGTGCTACGGAGCGGGGTAATGGGCAGTTCTTC.

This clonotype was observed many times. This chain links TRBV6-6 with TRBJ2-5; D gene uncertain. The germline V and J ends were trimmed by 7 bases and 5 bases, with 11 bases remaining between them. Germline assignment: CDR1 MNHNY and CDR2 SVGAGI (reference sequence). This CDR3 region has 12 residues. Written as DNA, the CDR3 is TGTGCCAGCAAGCTAAACCGGGAGACCCAGTACTTC. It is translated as CASKLNRETQYF.

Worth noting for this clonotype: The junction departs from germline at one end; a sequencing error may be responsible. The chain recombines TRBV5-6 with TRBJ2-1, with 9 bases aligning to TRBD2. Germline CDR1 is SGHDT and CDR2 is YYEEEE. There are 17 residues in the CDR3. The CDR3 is CASNGTGLALTYNEQFF. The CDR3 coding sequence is TGTGCCAGCAACGGGACCGGACTAGCGCTAACCTACAATGAGCAATTCTTC.

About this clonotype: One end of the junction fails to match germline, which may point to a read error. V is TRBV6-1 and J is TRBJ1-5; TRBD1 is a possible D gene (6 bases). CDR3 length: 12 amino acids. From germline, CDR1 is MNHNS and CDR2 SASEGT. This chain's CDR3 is CATSEPGAFYVF. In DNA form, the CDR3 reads TGTGCCACCAGTGAACCGGGGGCGTTCTACGTATTT.

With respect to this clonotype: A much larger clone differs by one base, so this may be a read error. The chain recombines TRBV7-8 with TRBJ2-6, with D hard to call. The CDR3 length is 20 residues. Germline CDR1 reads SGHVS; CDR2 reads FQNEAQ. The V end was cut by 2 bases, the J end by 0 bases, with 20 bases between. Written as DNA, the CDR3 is TGTGCCAGCAGCTTAAATGGGGTTGGTGGCCCGAACTCTGGGGCCAACGTCCTGACTTTC. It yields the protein CASSLNGVGGPNSGANVLTF.

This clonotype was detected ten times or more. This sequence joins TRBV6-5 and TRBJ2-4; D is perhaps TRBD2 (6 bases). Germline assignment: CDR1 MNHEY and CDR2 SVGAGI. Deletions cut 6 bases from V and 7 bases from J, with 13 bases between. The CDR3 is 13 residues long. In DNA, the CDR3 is TGTGCCAGCAGCGAATGGGAGGATAACATTCAGTACTTC. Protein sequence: CASSEWEDNIQYF.

CDR3 bases: TGTGCCAGCAGCCTGTGGGGGGGGACAGGGACCGCAGAGGAGCAGTTCTTC. Amino acids: CASSLWGGTGTAEEQFF. The V call is TRBV7-9, the J call TRBJ2-1, with 9 bases fitting TRBD1. Germline V gene data show CDR1 as SEHNR and CDR2 as FQNEAQ (reference sequence). The trim removed 5 bases at V and 10 bases at J, leaving 18 bases unmatched. The CDR3 is 17 amino acids.

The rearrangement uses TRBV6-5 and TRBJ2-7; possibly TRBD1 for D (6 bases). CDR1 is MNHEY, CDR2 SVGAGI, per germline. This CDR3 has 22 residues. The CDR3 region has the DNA TGTGCCAGAAGTTACCCCCAAACCCCCCCCTCTCAAAGGGACATCAGCTCCTACGAGCGGTACGTC. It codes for CARSYPQTPPSQRDISSYERYV.

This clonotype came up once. CDR3 DNA sequence: TGCAGTGCTTCGAAACTGGGACTAGCGGACCATTCCGAGCAGTACTTC. Its translation: CSASKLGLADHSEQYF. The J gene is TRBJ2-7, the V gene TRBV20-1; 11 bases map to TRBD2. The ends lost 5 bases at V and 6 bases at J; junction bases unmatched: 15. The CDR3 loop spans 16 amino acids. Germline V lookup: CDR1 DFQATT, CDR2 SNEGSKA (reference sequence).

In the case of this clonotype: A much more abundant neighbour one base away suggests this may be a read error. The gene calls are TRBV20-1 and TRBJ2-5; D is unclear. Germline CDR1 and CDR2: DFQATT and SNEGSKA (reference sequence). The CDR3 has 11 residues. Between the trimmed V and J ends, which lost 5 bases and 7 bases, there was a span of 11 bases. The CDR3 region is CSAYARWTQYF. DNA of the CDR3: TGCAGTGCTTACGCACGGTGGACCCAGTACTTC.

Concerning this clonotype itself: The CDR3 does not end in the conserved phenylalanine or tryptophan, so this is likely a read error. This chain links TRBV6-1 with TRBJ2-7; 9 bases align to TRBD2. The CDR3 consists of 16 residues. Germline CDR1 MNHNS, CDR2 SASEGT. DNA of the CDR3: TGTACCAGCAGTACACACACCGGGACTAGCCTCTCTTGGCAGTACTTA. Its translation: CTSSTHTGTSLSWQYL.

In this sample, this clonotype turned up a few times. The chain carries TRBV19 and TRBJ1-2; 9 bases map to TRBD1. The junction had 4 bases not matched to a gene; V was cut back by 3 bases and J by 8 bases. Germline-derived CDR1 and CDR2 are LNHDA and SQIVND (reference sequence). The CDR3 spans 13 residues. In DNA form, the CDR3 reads TGTGCCAGTAGTATGAAGACAGGGGGAGGCTACACCTTC. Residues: CASSMKTGGGYTF.

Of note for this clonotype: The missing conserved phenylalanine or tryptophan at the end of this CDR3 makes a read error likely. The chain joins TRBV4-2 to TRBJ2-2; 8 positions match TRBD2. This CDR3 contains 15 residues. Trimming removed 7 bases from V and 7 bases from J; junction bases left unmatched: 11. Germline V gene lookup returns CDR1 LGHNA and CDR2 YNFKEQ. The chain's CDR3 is CASKLAEDDGGELFT. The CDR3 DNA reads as TGTGCCAGCAAACTAGCGGAAGATGATGGCGGGGAGCTGTTTACT.

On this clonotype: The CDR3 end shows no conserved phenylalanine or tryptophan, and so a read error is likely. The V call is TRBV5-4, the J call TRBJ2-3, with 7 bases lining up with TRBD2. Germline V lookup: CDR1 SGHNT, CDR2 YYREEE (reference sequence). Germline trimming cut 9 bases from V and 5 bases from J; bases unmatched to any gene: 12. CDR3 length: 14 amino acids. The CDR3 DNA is TGTGCCAATAGCTTCGGCGGGAGTGGAGATACGCAGTATTAT. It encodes CANSFGGSGDTQYY.

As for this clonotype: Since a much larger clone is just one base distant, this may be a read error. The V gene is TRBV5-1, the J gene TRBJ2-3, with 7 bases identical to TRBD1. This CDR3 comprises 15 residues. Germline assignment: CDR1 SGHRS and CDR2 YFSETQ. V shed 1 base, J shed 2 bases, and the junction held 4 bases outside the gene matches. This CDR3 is CASSLRDSVTDTQYF. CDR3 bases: TGCGCCAGCAGCTTGAGGGACAGTGTCACAGATACGCAGTATTTT.

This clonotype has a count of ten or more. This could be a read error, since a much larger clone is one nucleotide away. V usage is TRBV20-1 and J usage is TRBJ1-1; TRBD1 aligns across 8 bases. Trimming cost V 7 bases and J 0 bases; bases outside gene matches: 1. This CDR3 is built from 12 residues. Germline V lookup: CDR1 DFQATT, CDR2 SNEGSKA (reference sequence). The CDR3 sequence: CSVTGVNTEAFF. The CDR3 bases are TGCAGTGTGACAGGGGTGAACACTGAAGCTTTCTTT.

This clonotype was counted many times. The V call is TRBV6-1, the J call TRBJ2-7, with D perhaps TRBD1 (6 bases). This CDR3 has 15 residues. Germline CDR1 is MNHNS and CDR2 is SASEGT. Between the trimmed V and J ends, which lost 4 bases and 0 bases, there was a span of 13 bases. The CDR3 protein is CASSGQAFSSYEQYF. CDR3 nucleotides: TGTGCCAGCAGTGGACAGGCCTTCAGCTCCTACGAGCAGTACTTC.

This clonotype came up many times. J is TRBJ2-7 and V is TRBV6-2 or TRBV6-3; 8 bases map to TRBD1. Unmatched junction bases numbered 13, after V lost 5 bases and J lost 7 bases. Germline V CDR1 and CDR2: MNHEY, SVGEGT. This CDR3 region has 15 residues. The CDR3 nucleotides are TGTGCCAGCAGTGGTCCGGGGGACAGGCTGAGGGAGCAGTACTTC. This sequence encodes CASSGPGDRLREQYF.

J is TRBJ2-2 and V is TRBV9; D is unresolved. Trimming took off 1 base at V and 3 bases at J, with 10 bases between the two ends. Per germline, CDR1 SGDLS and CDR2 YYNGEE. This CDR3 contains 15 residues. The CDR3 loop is CASSVRNTYTGELFF. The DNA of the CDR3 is TGTGCCAGCAGCGTAAGGAACACCTACACCGGGGAGCTGTTTTTT.